The clone carrying this TCR beta chain was observed a few times. Its antigen remains unidentified. This sample is part of a study of cytomegalovirus exposure and HLA in healthy donors. Study-wide results and limits: Looking again later, the authors saw that most CMV-associated TCR beta chains seemed HLA-restricted.

Primers for the PCR totalled 60 Vbeta and 13 Jbeta. Sequenced by immunoSEQ multiplex PCR; TCRdb stores in-frame clones only, minus some. The table lists some 170,000 clones, around 69% of them singletons, with over 1.1% in the top ten. The specimen sequenced was PBMCs. The TCR was taken from a man in his 60s in good health and CMV-seronegative.

CDR3 DNA: TGTGCCAGCTCACCCTCCCCTACCGGGACAGCAGCCGCTTTCTTT. Protein: CASSPSPTGTAAAFF. V usage is TRBV18 and J usage is TRBJ1-1; 7 positions match TRBD1. V trimming: 3 bases; J trimming: 11 bases; junction bases outside the gene matches: 15. CDR1 is KGHSH and CDR2 is LQKENI in the germline V gene. The CDR3 length is 15 residues.